Given below is one T cell receptor beta chain in context. The specificity of this receptor is unknown. One base away there is no much larger clone; base qualities are not given. This entry is derived from a study of vaccination effects on CD4 cells after COVID-19 (dated 2022 in TCRdb). Regarding the research as a whole: Across the study, the median time from the second dose to post-vaccine sampling was 72 days (range 14 to 241). A total of 10 COVID-19 convalescent patients and several SARS-CoV-2-naive healthy vaccine recipients were included in the full study. The Oncomine TCR Beta short-read assay on an Illumina iSeq 100 was used to sequence cultures from other donors in the study. The study compared SARS-CoV-2 spike-specific CD4+ TCR repertoires before and after mRNA vaccination in COVID-19 convalescent patients and infection-naive vaccine recipients. What the authors observed across the whole study: Both infection-induced and vaccine-induced clones contracted markedly at late post-vaccination timepoints, which is consistent with waning T cell responses. The study was limited by a small number of convalescent patients and lacked early post-infection timepoints. In healthy vaccine recipients, vaccine-induced clones were almost all SARS-CoV-2 mono-reactive, with only 1 of 255 being cross-reactive with common cold coronaviruses.

Libraries were built with the immunoSEQ multiplex PCR assay. DNA from the cultured and isolated CD4+ T cells underwent TCR beta CDR3 sequencing. As for the authors' bioinformatics: The analysis removed non-productive TCR sequences, trimmed reads to the CDR3 region, and retained only CDR3s that were 7 or more amino acids long. The MANAFEST web app was used to pick out antigen-specific clonotypes by comparing their expansion in peptide wells with that in reference cultures. Positive clones required FDR<0.05 expansion versus reference and all other wells, odds ratio above 5, and frequency above 0.1% in two replicate wells. Cross-reactive clonotypes were defined as significantly expanded in SARS-CoV-2 spike wells and in at least one common cold coronavirus spike condition. CDR3 similarity was assessed by Levenshtein distance with the stringdist R package, and unrooted trees were built with ape in R 3.6.1. Not all clones reach the TCRdb copy of this immuneACCESS table, which keeps in-frame sequences only. Checked studies attribute under half of the gap to unresolved V genes and leave the rest unexplained. D and trimming come from the DNA, and the V and J calls and clone size come from that table. Recorded for this sample are around 30,000 clones; about 69% of them occurred a single time. The ten largest clones capture approximately 10% of the sample.

Including the terminal cysteine and phenylalanine, the CDR3 comprises 14 residues. Just the 42-base CDR3 DNA is kept, in frame starting at base 1. From a lookup of the germline V gene, CDR1 and CDR2 are KGHDR and SFDVKD. The germline V end is reduced by 10 bases and the J end by 4 bases; junction bases left unmatched: 7. In the ViraFEST assay, PBMC were stimulated with viral peptide pools, and antigen-specific CD4+ T cell clonotypes were then identified by expansion using TCR sequencing. After around 10 days of culture, CD4+ T cells were isolated with the EasySep CD4+ T cell isolation kit. Two doses of either the BNT162b2 or the mRNA-1273 mRNA SARS-CoV-2 vaccine were administered to participants. Negative nucleocapsid antibody results before and after vaccination confirmed that the healthy vaccine recipients had no prior SARS-CoV-2 infection. Each well held around 1.9 million PBMC cultured in IMDM containing roughly 5% human AB serum, around 10 IU/ml IL-2 and gentamicin, along with around 11 ug/ml peptides. Half of the culture medium was replaced with fresh IL-2-containing medium on days 3 and 7. Unless noted otherwise, every peptide stimulation condition was cultured in triplicate wells. PBMC were separated from whole blood using Ficoll-Paque Plus gradient centrifugation and were then either cryopreserved at -140C or used fresh. Overlapping peptide pools spanned the spike proteins of SARS-CoV-2 and the common cold coronaviruses HCoV-NL63, HCoV-OC43 and HCoV-229E. Genomic DNA was extracted from cultured CD4+ T cells with the QIAamp micro DNA kit.

The clonotype was recovered from a human donor who received a COVID-19 vaccine. The rearrangement combines TRBV24-1 with TRBJ2-2; 8 of the junction bases match TRBD2. The specimen was CD4+ T cells from PBMCs cultured with HCoV-NL63 spike peptides, collected after COVID-19 vaccination. Per the publication, the cell subset or site label means: HCoV-NL63 spike overlapping peptide pool stimulation. The CDR3 in this case is CATDSSGRTGELFF. DNA sequence: TGTGCCACTGACTCTAGCGGGCGCACCGGGGAGCTGTTTTTT.